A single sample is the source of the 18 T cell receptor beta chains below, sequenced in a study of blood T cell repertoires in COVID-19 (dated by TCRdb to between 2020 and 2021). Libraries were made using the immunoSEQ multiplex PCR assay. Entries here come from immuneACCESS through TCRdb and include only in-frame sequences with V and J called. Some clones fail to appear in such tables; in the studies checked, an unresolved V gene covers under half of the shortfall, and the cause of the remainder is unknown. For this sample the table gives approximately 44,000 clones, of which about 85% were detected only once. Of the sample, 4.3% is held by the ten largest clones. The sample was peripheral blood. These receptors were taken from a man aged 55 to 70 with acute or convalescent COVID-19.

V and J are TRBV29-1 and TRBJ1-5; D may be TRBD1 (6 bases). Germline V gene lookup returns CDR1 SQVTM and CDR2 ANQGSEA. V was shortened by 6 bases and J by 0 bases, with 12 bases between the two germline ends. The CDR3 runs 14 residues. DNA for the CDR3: TGCAGCGTCGGGACACGAAATAGCAATCAGCCCCAGCATTTT. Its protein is CSVGTRNSNQPQHF.

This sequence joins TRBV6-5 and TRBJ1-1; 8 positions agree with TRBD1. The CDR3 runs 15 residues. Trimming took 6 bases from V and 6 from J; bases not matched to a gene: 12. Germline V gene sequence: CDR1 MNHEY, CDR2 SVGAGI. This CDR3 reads CASRDRTGKEAEAFF. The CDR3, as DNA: TGTGCCAGCAGGGATAGGACAGGGAAAGAAGCTGAAGCTTTCTTT.

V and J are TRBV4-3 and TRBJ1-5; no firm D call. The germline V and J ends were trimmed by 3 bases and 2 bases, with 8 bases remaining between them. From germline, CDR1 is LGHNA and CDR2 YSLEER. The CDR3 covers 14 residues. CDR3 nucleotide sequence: TGCGCCAGCAGCCAGCGATATGGCAATCAGCCCCAGCATTTT. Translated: CASSQRYGNQPQHF.

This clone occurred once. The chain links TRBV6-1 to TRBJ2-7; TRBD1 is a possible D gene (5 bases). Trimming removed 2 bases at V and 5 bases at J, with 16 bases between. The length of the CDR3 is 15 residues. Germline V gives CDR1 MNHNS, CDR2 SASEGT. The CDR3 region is CASSEPAQGSNEQYF. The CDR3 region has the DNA TGTGCCAGCAGTGAACCCGCTCAGGGAAGCAACGAGCAGTACTTC.

The DNA of the CDR3 is TGTGCCTGGAGTGGGCAGGGGGGAGGACCCCAGCATTTT. Its translation: CAWSGQGGGPQHF. The rearrangement joins TRBV30 to TRBJ1-5; 7 nucleotides agree with TRBD1. V shed 1 base, J shed 10 bases, and the junction held 7 bases outside the gene matches. Germline V gene data show CDR1 as GTSNPN and CDR2 as SVGIG (reference sequence). The CDR3 runs to 13 residues.

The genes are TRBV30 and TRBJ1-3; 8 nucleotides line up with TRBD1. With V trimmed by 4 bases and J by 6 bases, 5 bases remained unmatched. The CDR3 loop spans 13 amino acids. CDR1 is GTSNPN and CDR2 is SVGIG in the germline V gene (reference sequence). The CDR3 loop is CAWTGQGTNTIYF. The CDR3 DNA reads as TGTGCCTGGACCGGACAGGGAACAAACACCATATATTTT.

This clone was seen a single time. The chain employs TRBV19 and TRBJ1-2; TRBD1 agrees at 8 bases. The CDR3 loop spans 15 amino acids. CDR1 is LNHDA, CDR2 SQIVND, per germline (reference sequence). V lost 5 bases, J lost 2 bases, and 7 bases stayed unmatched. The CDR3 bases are TGTGCCAGTAGTTTATCCGGGACAGGAAACTATGGCTACACCTTC. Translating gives CASSLSGTGNYGYTF. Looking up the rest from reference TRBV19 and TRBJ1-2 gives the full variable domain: DGGITQSPKYLFRKEGQNVTLSCEQNLNHDAMYWYRQDPGQGLRLIYYSQIVNDFQKGDIAEGYSVSREKKESFPLTVTSAQKNPTAFYLCASSLSGTGNYGYTFGSGTRLTVV.

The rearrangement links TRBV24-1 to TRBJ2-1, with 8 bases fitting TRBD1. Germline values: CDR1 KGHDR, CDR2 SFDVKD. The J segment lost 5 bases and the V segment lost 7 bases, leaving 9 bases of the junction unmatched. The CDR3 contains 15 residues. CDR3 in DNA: TGTGCCACCAGCTCTACGGGACAGGACAACAATGAGCAGTTCTTC. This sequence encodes CATSSTGQDNNEQFF.

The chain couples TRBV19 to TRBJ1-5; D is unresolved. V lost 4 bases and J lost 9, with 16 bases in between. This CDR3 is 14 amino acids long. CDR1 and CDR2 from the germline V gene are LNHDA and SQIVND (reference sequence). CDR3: CASSTPGSTLPQHF. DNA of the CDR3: TGTGCCAGTAGTACCCCGGGAAGTACCTTGCCCCAGCATTTT.

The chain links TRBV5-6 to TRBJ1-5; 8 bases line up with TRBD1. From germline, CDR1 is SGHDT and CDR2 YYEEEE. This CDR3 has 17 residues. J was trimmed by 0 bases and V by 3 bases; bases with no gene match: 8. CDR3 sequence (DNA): TGTGCCAGCAGCTCGTGGACAGGGCGACCTAGCAATCAGCCCCAGCATTTT. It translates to CASSSWTGRPSNQPQHF.

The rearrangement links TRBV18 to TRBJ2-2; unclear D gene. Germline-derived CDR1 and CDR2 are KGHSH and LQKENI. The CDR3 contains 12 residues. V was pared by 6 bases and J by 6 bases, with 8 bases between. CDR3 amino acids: CASSSEAGELFF. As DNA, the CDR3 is TGTGCCAGCTCCAGCGAGGCCGGGGAGCTGTTTTTT.

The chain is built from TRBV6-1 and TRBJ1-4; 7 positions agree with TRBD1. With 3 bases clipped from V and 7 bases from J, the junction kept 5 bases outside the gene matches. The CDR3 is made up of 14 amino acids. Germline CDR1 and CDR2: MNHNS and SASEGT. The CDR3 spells CASSETGFGEKLFF. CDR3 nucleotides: TGTGCCAGCAGTGAGACAGGGTTTGGTGAAAAACTGTTTTTT.

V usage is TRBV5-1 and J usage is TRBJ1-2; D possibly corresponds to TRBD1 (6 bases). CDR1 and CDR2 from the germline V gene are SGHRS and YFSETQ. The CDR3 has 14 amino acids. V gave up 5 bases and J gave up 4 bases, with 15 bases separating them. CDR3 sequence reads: CASRGTTGSYGYTF. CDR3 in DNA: TGCGCCAGCAGGGGGACAACAGGATCCTATGGCTACACCTTC.

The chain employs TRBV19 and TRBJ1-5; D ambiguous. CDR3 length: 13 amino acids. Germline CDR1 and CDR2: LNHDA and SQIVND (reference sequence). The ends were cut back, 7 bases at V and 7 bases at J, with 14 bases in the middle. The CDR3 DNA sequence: TGTGCCAGTACCAAGTTGGGAGGACAGCCCCAGCATTTT. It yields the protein CASTKLGGQPQHF.

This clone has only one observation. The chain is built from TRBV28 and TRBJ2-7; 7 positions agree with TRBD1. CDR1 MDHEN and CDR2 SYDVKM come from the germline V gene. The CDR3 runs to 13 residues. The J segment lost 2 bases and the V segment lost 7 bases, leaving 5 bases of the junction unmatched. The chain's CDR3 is CASNTGQPYEQYF. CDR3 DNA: TGTGCCAGCAATACGGGACAGCCCTACGAGCAGTACTTC.

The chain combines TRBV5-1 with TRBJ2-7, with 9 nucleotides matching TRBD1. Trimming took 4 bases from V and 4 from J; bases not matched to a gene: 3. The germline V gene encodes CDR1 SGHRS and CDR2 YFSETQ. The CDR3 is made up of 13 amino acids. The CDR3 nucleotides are TGCGCCAGCAGCCAGACAGGGGGATACGAGCAGTACTTC. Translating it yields CASSQTGGYEQYF. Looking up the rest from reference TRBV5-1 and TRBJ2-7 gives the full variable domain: KAGVTQTPRYLIKTRGQQVTLSCSPISGHRSVSWYQQTPGQGLQFLFEYFSETQRNKGNFPGRFSGRQFSNSRSEMNVSTLELGDSALYLCASSQTGGYEQYFGPGTRLTVT.

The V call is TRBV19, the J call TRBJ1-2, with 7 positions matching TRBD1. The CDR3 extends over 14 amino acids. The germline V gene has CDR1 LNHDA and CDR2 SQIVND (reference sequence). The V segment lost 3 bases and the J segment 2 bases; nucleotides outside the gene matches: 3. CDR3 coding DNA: TGTGCCAGTAGTATCCGGGACAGAAACTATGGCTACACCTTC. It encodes CASSIRDRNYGYTF.

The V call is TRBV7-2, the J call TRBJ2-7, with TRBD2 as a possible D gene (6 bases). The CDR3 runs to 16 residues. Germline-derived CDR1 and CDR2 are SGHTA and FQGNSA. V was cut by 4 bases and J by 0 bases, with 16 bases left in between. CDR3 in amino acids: CASSSTGTVNSYEQYF. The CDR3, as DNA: TGTGCCAGCAGCTCCACGGGGACTGTAAACTCCTACGAGCAGTACTTC.